The 27 T cell receptor beta chains presented below share a single source sample, sequenced in a study of blood T cell repertoires in COVID-19. TCRdb keeps only in-frame clones here, not all; method: immunoSEQ multiplex PCR. This table has 400,000 to 500,000 clones, around 87% appearing once. Sequenced sample: PBMCs or T cells enriched from blood (not recorded which). Receptors originate from a woman in her thirties or forties who had recovered from COVID-19.

The J gene is TRBJ2-1, the V gene TRBV27, with 9 nucleotides matching TRBD1. This CDR3 is built from 16 residues. Germline assignment: CDR1 MNHEY and CDR2 SMNVEV (reference sequence). Unmatched junction bases numbered 8, after V lost 6 bases and J lost 2 bases. The CDR3 DNA sequence: TGTGCCAGCAGCCGGGATCGACAGGGGGCCTACAATGAGCAGTTCTTC. Its translation: CASSRDRQGAYNEQFF.

CDR3 bases: TGTGCCAGCAGCCAAGATTCAGCGGGAGTCAGCACAGATACGCAGTATTTT. Translating gives CASSQDSAGVSTDTQYF. This chain joins TRBV3-1 (or the pseudogene TRBV3-2) and TRBJ2-3; 8 nucleotides line up with TRBD2. Per germline, CDR1 LGHDT and CDR2 YNNKEL (reference sequence). The J segment lost 0 bases and the V segment lost 0 bases, leaving 5 bases of the junction unmatched. There are 17 residues in the CDR3.

V and J are TRBV14 and TRBJ2-1; 7 nucleotides align to TRBD2. CDR3 length: 14 amino acids. Unmatched junction bases numbered 6, after V lost 1 base and J lost 9 bases. Germline values: CDR1 SGHDN, CDR2 FVKESK. The CDR3 bases are TGTGCCAGCAGCCAAGTAGCAGCGGGAAGTGAGCAGTTCTTC. This encodes CASSQVAAGSEQFF.

The J gene is TRBJ2-5, the V gene TRBV24-1; D gene unclear. This CDR3 has 14 amino acids. The germline V gene has CDR1 KGHDR and CDR2 SFDVKD. The ends were cut back, 3 bases at V and 5 bases at J, with 12 bases in the middle. As DNA, the CDR3 is TGTGCCACCAGTGATGGCGGAGAATGGGAGACCCAGTACTTC. Translating gives CATSDGGEWETQYF.

V usage is TRBV3-1 (or the pseudogene TRBV3-2) and J usage is TRBJ2-7; D possibly corresponds to TRBD1 (6 bases). The germline V and J ends were trimmed by 4 bases and 5 bases, with 21 bases remaining between them. Germline CDR1 reads LGHDT; CDR2 reads YNNKEL (reference sequence). The CDR3 is 16 amino acids. As DNA, the CDR3 is TGTGCCAGCAGCCCCCGACAGGCGTCCTATGTCGACGAGCAGTACTTC. Translating gives CASSPRQASYVDEQYF.

V is TRBV19 and J is TRBJ1-5; 8 bases map to TRBD1. CDR1 LNHDA and CDR2 SQIVND come from the germline V gene (reference sequence). Trimming cost V 7 bases and J 5 bases; bases outside gene matches: 10. The CDR3 length is 15 residues. The CDR3 sequence is CASTPRGTGDQPQHF. CDR3 bases: TGTGCCAGTACCCCCCGCGGGACAGGCGATCAGCCCCAGCATTTT.

The chain uses TRBV11-2 and TRBJ1-6; 7 bases match TRBD1. J gave up 6 bases and V 2 bases, and 7 bases lay outside the gene matches. This CDR3 has 16 amino acids. Germline CDR1 reads SGHAT; CDR2 reads FQNNGV. The DNA of the CDR3 is TGTGCCAGCAGCTTATTGGAGGGGGCCCTTAATTCACCCCTCCACTTT. Its protein is CASSLLEGALNSPLHF.

The chain carries TRBV21-1 and TRBJ1-5; TRBD1 reflects the table's D call only, with no check against the DNA. TRBV21-1 is deemed a pseudogene. CDR3 length: 13 residues. The CDR3, as DNA: TGTGCCAGCAGCAAAGGGCCGAATCAGCCCCAGCATTTT. It yields the protein CASSKGPNQPQHF.

This clone occurred a few times. The CDR3 is CASRGGGIETQYF. For the CDR3, the DNA is TGTGCCAGTAGGGGAGGAGGAATTGAGACCCAGTACTTC. V and J are TRBV19 and TRBJ2-5, with D possibly TRBD2 on 6 matching bases. V gave up 6 bases and J gave up 5 bases, with 13 bases separating them. The germline gives CDR1 LNHDA, CDR2 SQIVND (reference sequence). The CDR3 runs to 13 residues.

The CDR3 region has the DNA TGTGCCAGCAGTCCGGGACTAGCGGCCATTTCCTACGAGCAGTACTTC. Translated, it gives CASSPGLAAISYEQYF. The chain carries TRBV27 and TRBJ2-7; 11 nucleotides agree with TRBD2. CDR1 is MNHEY, CDR2 SMNVEV, per germline (reference sequence). The length of the CDR3 is 16 residues. V lost 5 bases to trimming and J lost 1 base; unmatched junction nucleotides: 7.

This chain uses TRBV4-3 with TRBJ1-1; D ambiguous. This CDR3 is 16 amino acids long. Between the trimmed V and J ends, which lost 0 bases and 2 bases, there was a span of 13 bases. Germline values: CDR1 LGHNA, CDR2 YSLEER. This CDR3 is CASSQDREGTNTEAFF. The DNA for the CDR3 is TGCGCCAGCAGCCAAGACCGTGAGGGTACTAACACTGAAGCTTTCTTT.

The chain carries TRBV27 and TRBJ2-1; TRBD1 matches 8 bases. Trimming took 4 bases from V and 6 from J; bases not matched to a gene: 8. Germline V gene sequence: CDR1 MNHEY, CDR2 SMNVEV (reference sequence). CDR3 length: 15 amino acids. The CDR3 DNA reads as TGTGCCAGCAGTTCGGGACAGGCTGCCTTCAATGAGCAGTTCTTC. Protein: CASSSGQAAFNEQFF.

The rearrangement links TRBV12-3 or TRBV12-4 to TRBJ2-1; tentatively, D is TRBD2 (6 bases). The CDR3 runs to 12 residues. The germline V and J ends were trimmed by 3 bases and 9 bases, with 9 bases remaining between them. This chain's CDR3 is CASSFVGGEQFF. The CDR3 DNA reads as TGTGCCAGCAGTTTTGTCGGGGGTGAGCAGTTCTTC.

The sample holds one count of this clone. Written as DNA, the CDR3 is TGTGCCAGCAGCTTGGACCTGAGGACCGGGGAGCTGTTTTTT. This codes for CASSLDLRTGELFF. This rearrangement joins TRBV5-4 to TRBJ2-2, with unresolved D. CDR3 length equals 14 residues. Germline-derived CDR1 and CDR2 are SGHNT and YYREEE (reference sequence). V was shortened by 0 bases and J by 5 bases, with 8 bases between the two germline ends.

The chain carries TRBV18 and TRBJ1-2, with TRBD1 matching over 10 bases. The ends lost 4 bases at V and 6 bases at J; junction bases unmatched: 8. The CDR3 has 15 residues. CDR1 is KGHSH and CDR2 is LQKENI in the germline V gene. CDR3 DNA: TGTGCCAGCTCACTTACAACCGGGACAGGGGATGGCTACACCTTC. This codes for CASSLTTGTGDGYTF.

The chain joins TRBV27 to TRBJ2-1; 8 positions agree with TRBD2. J gave up 7 bases and V 0 bases, and 5 bases lay outside the gene matches. Germline lookup yields CDR1 MNHEY and CDR2 SMNVEV (reference sequence). This CDR3 is 15 amino acids long. The CDR3, as DNA: TGTGCCAGCAGTTTATCTCGGGGGGGGACAAATGAGCAGTTCTTC. Its protein product is CASSLSRGGTNEQFF.

This chain links TRBV4-1 with TRBJ2-1; 9 bases match TRBD2. The ends lost 0 bases at V and 13 bases at J; junction bases unmatched: 16. CDR1 is MGHRA, CDR2 YSYEKL, per germline. This CDR3 region has 17 residues. The CDR3 loop is CASSQEIGLAGIEEQFF. As DNA, the CDR3 is TGCGCCAGCAGCCAAGAGATTGGGCTAGCGGGAATAGAGGAACAGTTCTTC.

The V gene is TRBV19, the J gene TRBJ2-2; TRBD2 aligns across 7 bases. V was pared by 7 bases and J by 6 bases, with 5 bases of the junction left unmatched. CDR1 is LNHDA and CDR2 is SQIVND in the germline V gene (reference sequence). This CDR3 has 13 amino acids. The CDR3 region is CASTVAGAGELFF. Written as DNA, the CDR3 is TGTGCCAGTACCGTGGCGGGGGCCGGGGAGCTGTTTTTT.

This chain joins TRBV5-1 and TRBJ2-7; 9 bases map to TRBD1. V dropped 3 bases and J dropped 3; count of bases not matched to a gene: 10. Germline V lookup: CDR1 SGHRS, CDR2 YFSETQ. The CDR3 covers 16 residues. Written as DNA, the CDR3 is TGCGCCAGCAGCTCGGGACAGGGCCAATTAGACTACGAGCAGTACTTC. Its translation is CASSSGQGQLDYEQYF.

V is TRBV7-2 and J is TRBJ1-6; 8 positions agree with TRBD1. With V trimmed by 4 bases and J by 9 bases, 5 bases remained unmatched. The CDR3 is made up of 14 amino acids. CDR1 is SGHTA and CDR2 is FQGNSA in the germline V gene. The CDR3 nucleotides are TGTGCCAGCAGCTGGGGACAGGATGTTTCACCCCTCCACTTT. This codes for CASSWGQDVSPLHF.

This chain links TRBV7-2 with TRBJ2-7, with 8 bases that match TRBD1. This CDR3 is 14 amino acids long. After removal of 4 bases from V and 2 bases from J, the junction contained 4 bases not matched to a gene. CDR1 and CDR2 (germline): SGHTA, FQGNSA. The CDR3 sequence is CASSSYRGAYEQYF. The CDR3 DNA follows: TGTGCCAGCAGCTCCTACAGGGGGGCCTACGAGCAGTACTTC.

The genes are TRBV18 and TRBJ2-2; 9 bases fit TRBD1. The CDR3 sequence is 19 residues long. The trim removed 2 bases at V and 6 bases at J, leaving 16 bases unmatched. Germline CDR1 reads KGHSH; CDR2 reads LQKENI. CDR3 nucleotides: TGTGCCAGCTCACCATTGGGACAGGGAGCCGGGAGTGTTGCCGGGGAGCTGTTTTTT. It encodes CASSPLGQGAGSVAGELFF.

The count of this clone is one. The V call is TRBV6-5, the J call TRBJ2-7; the D is unclear. Germline V CDR1 and CDR2: MNHEY, SVGAGI. V shed 2 bases and J shed 3 bases, with 5 bases lying between them. CDR3 size: 12 residues. This CDR3 is CASSYNYYEQYF. The CDR3 region has the DNA TGTGCCAGCAGTTACAACTACTACGAGCAGTACTTC.

The chain carries TRBV7-2 and TRBJ1-3; weak D call: TRBD1 (6 bases). Germline V lookup: CDR1 SGHTA, CDR2 FQGNSA. Trimming left V 8 bases short and J 0 bases short, with 11 bases between. The CDR3 runs to 14 residues. This CDR3 is CASGRGHSGNTIYF. The CDR3 coding sequence is TGTGCCAGCGGCAGGGGTCACTCTGGAAACACCATATATTTT.

The rearrangement uses TRBV18 and TRBJ1-1; 7 bases match TRBD1. The V gene end was trimmed by 3 bases and the J gene end by 10 bases; junction bases not matched to a gene: 5. The length of the CDR3 is 12 residues. CDR1 KGHSH and CDR2 LQKENI come from the germline V gene. CDR3 nucleotides: TGTGCCAGCTCACCGGGCCGACAGGGAGCTTTCTTT. Translation: CASSPGRQGAFF.

The chain is built from TRBV6-5 and TRBJ1-2, with D perhaps TRBD1 (6 bases). From germline, CDR1 is MNHEY and CDR2 SVGAGI. The CDR3 loop spans 13 amino acids. Trimming pared 5 bases from V and 4 bases from J, leaving 11 bases between. In DNA form, the CDR3 reads TGTGCCAGCAGTCTCCTACAGGGCTATGGCTACACCTTC. Amino acids: CASSLLQGYGYTF.

The chain couples TRBV27 to TRBJ2-3; the match to TRBD1 covers 8 bases. The CDR3 has 13 amino acids. Germline loops: CDR1 MNHEY, CDR2 SMNVEV (reference sequence). V lost 6 bases to trimming and J lost 5 bases; unmatched junction nucleotides: 4. CDR3 amino acids: CASRRTGKDTQYF. The CDR3 nucleotides read TGTGCCAGCAGGCGGACAGGGAAAGATACGCAGTATTTT.